Each of the 7 T cell receptor beta chains below was sequenced from the same sample in a study of T cell responses to AZD1222 COVID-19 vaccine. Sequenced by immunoSEQ multiplex PCR; TCRdb stores in-frame clones only, minus some. Of more than 140,000 clones in the sample, around 88% were seen once. The material sequenced was peripheral blood, taken on day 0 of AZD1222 vaccination. All receptors come from an adult in good health.

The J gene is TRBJ2-6, the V gene TRBV11-2, with no clear D. The CDR3 has 16 amino acids. Trimming shortened V by 1 base and J by 0 bases, and 7 bases separated the two germline ends. The V gene's germline CDR1 is SGHAT and CDR2 FQNNGV. The CDR3 spells CASSLARHSGANVLTF. In DNA, the CDR3 is TGTGCCAGCAGCTTAGCGCGGCACTCTGGGGCCAACGTCCTGACTTTC.

V gene TRBV4-2 combines with J gene TRBJ2-1, with TRBD2 identical over 12 bases. The junction had 12 bases not matched to a gene; V was cut back by 3 bases and J by 3 bases. Germline loops: CDR1 LGHNA, CDR2 YNFKEQ. This CDR3 region has 19 residues. The DNA of the CDR3 is TGTGCCAGCAGCCAGACCCTAGCGGGAGGGCCCCTTCGCTACAATGAGCAGTTCTTC. Encoded protein: CASSQTLAGGPLRYNEQFF.

This clone was seen only a few times. A read error may account for a junction end that differs from germline. The rearrangement joins TRBV15 to TRBJ2-1, with 8 nucleotides matching TRBD2. The CDR3 covers 13 residues. Germline loops: CDR1 LNHNV, CDR2 YYDKDF (reference sequence). The CDR3, as DNA: TGTGCCAGCAGCGGGAGAACGGCGTATGAGCAGTTCTTC. Protein product: CASSGRTAYEQFF.

CDR3 nucleotide sequence: TGTGCCAGCAGTTTACGGGGGCAAGACCCCGTAGGGAGCAATCAGCCCCAGCATTTT. Its protein product is CASSLRGQDPVGSNQPQHF. V is TRBV27 and J is TRBJ1-5, with D perhaps matching TRBD1 (6 bases). The CDR3 is 19 amino acids. V shed 2 bases and J shed 1 base, with 21 bases lying between them. Germline V gene lookup returns CDR1 MNHEY and CDR2 SMNVEV (reference sequence).

The rearrangement uses TRBV6-5 and TRBJ2-7; 16 bases are a match to TRBD2. This CDR3 contains 15 residues. Germline CDR1 and CDR2: MNHEY and SVGAGI. Germline trimming cut 7 bases from V and 9 bases from J; bases unmatched to any gene: 9. The CDR3 is CASTRGTSGRGVQYF. The CDR3 DNA sequence: TGTGCCAGCACCCGGGGGACTAGCGGGAGGGGTGTGCAGTACTTC.

The chain carries TRBV27 and TRBJ2-2; TRBD1 agrees at 7 bases. V lost 2 bases and J lost 0; bases outside the gene matches: 6. Germline-derived CDR1 and CDR2 are MNHEY and SMNVEV (reference sequence). The CDR3 covers 17 residues. The CDR3 loop reads CASSLGVGQANTGELFF. DNA for the CDR3: TGTGCCAGCAGTTTAGGTGTAGGACAGGCGAACACCGGGGAGCTGTTTTTT.

The chain couples TRBV4-3 to TRBJ2-1; TRBD1 is a possible D gene (6 bases). This CDR3 has 16 residues. Trimming cost V 1 base and J 10 bases, with 20 bases left between them. The germline gives CDR1 LGHNA, CDR2 YSLEER. The CDR3 coding sequence is TGCGCCAGCAGCCAAGGACTACAGCGGACCCAGGGGGAGCAGTTCTTC. Translated, it gives CASSQGLQRTQGEQFF.